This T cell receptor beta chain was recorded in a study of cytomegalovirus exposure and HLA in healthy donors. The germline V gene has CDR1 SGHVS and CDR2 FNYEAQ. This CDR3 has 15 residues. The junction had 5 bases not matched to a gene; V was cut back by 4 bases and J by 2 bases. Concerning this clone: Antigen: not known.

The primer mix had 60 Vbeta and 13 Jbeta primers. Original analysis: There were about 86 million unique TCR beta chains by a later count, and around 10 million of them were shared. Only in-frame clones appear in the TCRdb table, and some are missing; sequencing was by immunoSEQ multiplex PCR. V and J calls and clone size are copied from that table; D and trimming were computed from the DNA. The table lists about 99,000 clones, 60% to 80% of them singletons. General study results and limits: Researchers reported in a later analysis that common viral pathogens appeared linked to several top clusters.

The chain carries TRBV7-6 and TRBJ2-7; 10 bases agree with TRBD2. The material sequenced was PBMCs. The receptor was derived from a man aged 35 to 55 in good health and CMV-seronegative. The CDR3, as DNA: TGTGCCAGCAGCTCTATAGCGGGGGGTACCTACGAGCAGTACTTC. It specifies CASSSIAGGTYEQYF. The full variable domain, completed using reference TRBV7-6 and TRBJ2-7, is GAGVSQSPRYKVTKRGQDVALRCDPISGHVSLYWYRQALGQGPEFLTYFNYEAQQDKSGLPNDRFSAERPEGSISTLTIQRTEQRDSAMYRCASSSIAGGTYEQYFGPGTRLTVT.